Shown below are 2 T cell receptor beta chains from a single sample sequenced in a study of regulatory T cells in long-lasting Graves disease. Specified time point: persistent/refractory GD, antithyroid drugs over 5 years with positive TRAb. RNA extracted from PBMCs served as the sequencing template. Relying on iRepertoire HTBI primers and Arm-PCR of CDR3 regions, the team built TCR beta libraries. TCRdb redid the calling of the multiplex PCR reads with MiXCR, one entry per CDR3 protein. The table lists 350,000 to 450,000 distinct CDR3 sequences, less than 25% of them singletons. The material was peripheral blood mononuclear cells (PBMCs), obtained when the disease was refractory, from a patient treated with antithyroid drugs. The receptors stem from a female donor with Graves disease.

This clonotype has only a few counts. V is TRBV29-1 and J is TRBJ2-7; 9 nucleotides align to TRBD2. The CDR3 length is 13 residues. V lost 5 bases, J lost 2 bases, and 4 bases stayed unmatched. The germline V gene has CDR1 SQVTM and CDR2 ANQGSEA. CDR3: CSVSGRFTYEQYF. CDR3 bases: TGCAGCGTTAGCGGGAGGTTCACCTACGAGCAGTACTTC.

Only a few counts were recorded for this clonotype. The chain joins TRBV5-5 to TRBJ1-5; D may be TRBD1 (6 bases). Trimming left V 3 bases short and J 1 base short, with 8 bases between. The germline CDR1 and CDR2 sequences are SGHKS and YYEKEE (reference sequence). This CDR3 region has 14 residues. The chain's CDR3 is CASSWGQSNQPQHF. CDR3 nucleotide sequence: TGTGCCAGCAGCTGGGGACAAAGCAATCAGCCCCAGCATTTT. Full variable domain (outside the CDR3, taken from reference TRBV5-5 and TRBJ1-5): DAGVTQSPTHLIKTRGQQVTLRCSPISGHKSVSWYQQVLGQGPQFIFQYYEKEERGRGNFPDRFSARQFPNYSSELNVNALLLGDSALYLCASSWGQSNQPQHFGDGTRLSIL.